The sequence of this T cell receptor beta chain was determined in a study of T cell responses to AZD1222 COVID-19 vaccine. Germline CDR1 reads MGHRA; CDR2 reads YSYEKL. The CDR3 is made up of 16 amino acids. Trimming took off 2 bases at V and 0 bases at J, with 10 bases between the two ends. Profiled with immunoSEQ multiplex PCR; TCRdb holds only in-frame clones, not every one. Of tens of thousands of clones in the sample, 60% to 85% are singletons; the top ten hold roughly 28%. Note on this clone: Its antigen is unknown.

Overall study findings and caveats: Of spike-specific TCRs, nearly half reportedly target regions left unmutated in variants. Most donors were white British, females outnumbered males, and clonal diversity was possibly underestimated. Every sample of the repertoires postdated the peak T cell response.

The origin of this receptor is an adult who received the MenACWY meningococcal vaccine as a control. The sequencing used peripheral blood, collected 28 days after the second dose of the MenACWY control vaccine. The rearrangement uses TRBV4-1 and TRBJ2-2; perhaps TRBD2 as D (5 bases). CDR3 amino acids: CASSQNPSPNTGELFF. CDR3 bases: TGCGCCAGCAGCCAAAATCCTAGCCCGAACACCGGGGAGCTGTTTTTT.